The 19 T cell receptor beta chains below come from one sample, sequenced in a study of Ad26.COV2.S vaccination and SARS-CoV-2 variants. Stated treatment: some 20 received Ad26.COV2.S at low or high dose, single or two shots; a few received placebo; per-sample allocation not given. Specimen acquisition occurred on day 63 following the initial vaccine or placebo injection. The table came from immunoSEQ multiplex PCR; TCRdb's copy has only in-frame clones and leaves some out. Of about 680,000 clones in the sample, around 89% were seen once. The specimen was peripheral blood, collected in a trial of Ad26.COV2.S vaccine versus placebo. Receptors originate from a person aged 18 to 59 who received the Ad26.COV2.S COVID-19 vaccine or a placebo.

The rearrangement joins TRBV11-2 to TRBJ1-3; no clear D gene. In germline, CDR1 is SGHAT, CDR2 FQNNGV. Trimming left V 0 bases short and J 0 bases short, with 6 bases between. The CDR3 contains 15 residues. The CDR3 here is CASSLEAHSGNTIYF. For the CDR3, the DNA is TGTGCCAGCAGCTTAGAAGCCCACTCTGGAAACACCATATATTTT.

The chain is built from TRBV7-9 and TRBJ2-5; 7 bases are shared with TRBD2. The CDR3 totals 15 residues. Germline assignment: CDR1 SEHNR and CDR2 FQNEAQ (reference sequence). J was trimmed by 4 bases and V by 5 bases; bases with no gene match: 10. This CDR3 is CASSHAGLLGETQYF. The DNA for the CDR3 is TGTGCCAGCAGCCACGCGGGACTACTGGGAGAGACCCAGTACTTC.

Details on this clone: Other DNA sequences from this sample encode an identical CDR3 as well. The rearrangement links TRBV5-1 to TRBJ2-1, with no clear D. The V end was cut by 0 bases, the J end by 0 bases, with 7 bases between. The CDR3 has 15 residues. Looked up from germline, CDR1 is SGHRS and CDR2 is YFSETQ. The CDR3 DNA reads as TGCGCCAGCAGCTTGGGCGGAAGCTCCTACAATGAGCAGTTCTTC. This sequence encodes CASSLGGSSYNEQFF.

The chain recombines TRBV27 with TRBJ1-5; D might be TRBD1 (5 bases). The CDR3 contains 13 residues. Germline V gives CDR1 MNHEY, CDR2 SMNVEV (reference sequence). The germline V and J ends were trimmed by 5 bases and 7 bases, with 12 bases remaining between them. The CDR3 loop is CASSRVEGQPQHF. The CDR3 DNA sequence: TGTGCCAGCAGTAGGGTAGAGGGGCAGCCCCAGCATTTT.

The rearrangement uses TRBV4-2 and TRBJ2-7; no clear D gene. The CDR3 length is 13 residues. V lost 4 bases to trimming and J lost 0 bases, with 7 bases between them. The V gene's germline CDR1 is LGHNA and CDR2 YNFKEQ. The CDR3 nucleotides read TGTGCCAGCAGCCGACGGAACTCCTACGAGCAGTACTTC. This sequence encodes CASSRRNSYEQYF.

J is TRBJ2-7 and V is TRBV3-1 (or the pseudogene TRBV3-2); possible D gene TRBD1, 6 bases. This CDR3 has 16 residues. Germline assignment: CDR1 LGHDT and CDR2 YNNKEL (reference sequence). V gave up 3 bases and J gave up 3 bases, with 18 bases separating them. The CDR3 spells CASSQAGQTRDYEQYF. CDR3 coding DNA: TGTGCCAGCAGCCAGGCCGGACAGACCAGAGACTACGAGCAGTACTTC.

CDR3 loop: CASSESAGREKLFF. For the CDR3, the DNA is TGTGCCAGCAGTGAATCTGCAGGGAGGGAAAAACTGTTTTTT. The V call is TRBV6-1, the J call TRBJ1-4; a weak D match, TRBD1 (5 bases). Trimming left V 2 bases short and J 8 bases short, with 12 bases between. The CDR3 runs 14 residues. From germline, CDR1 is MNHNS and CDR2 SASEGT.

As to this clone: This sample includes further DNA sequences coding for the same CDR3. J is TRBJ2-3 and V is TRBV19; 7 bases agree with TRBD2. The CDR3 sequence is 14 residues long. J gave up 1 base and V 3 bases, and 1 base lay outside the gene matches. Germline V gives CDR1 LNHDA, CDR2 SQIVND (reference sequence). Here the CDR3 DNA reads TGTGCCAGTAGTATCGCGGGAGGCACAGATACGCAGTATTTT. Protein: CASSIAGGTDTQYF. The complete variable domain, with remaining parts taken from reference TRBV19 and TRBJ2-3, reads DGGITQSPKYLFRKEGQNVTLSCEQNLNHDAMYWYRQDPGQGLRLIYYSQIVNDFQKGDIAEGYSVSREKKESFPLTVTSAQKNPTAFYLCASSIAGGTDTQYFGPGTRLTVL.

This clone has just one count. The V gene is TRBV9, the J gene TRBJ1-5; possible D gene TRBD1, 5 bases. The CDR3 loop spans 15 amino acids. V gave up 4 bases and J gave up 4 bases, with 15 bases separating them. Germline assignment: CDR1 SGDLS and CDR2 YYNGEE. CDR3 region: CASSPNRDLNQPQHF. The CDR3 coding sequence is TGTGCCAGCAGCCCAAACCGGGACCTAAATCAGCCCCAGCATTTT. The entire variable domain, with the rest obtained from reference TRBV9 and TRBJ1-5, is as follows: DSGVTQTPKHLITATGQRVTLRCSPRSGDLSVYWYQQSLDQGLQFLIQYYNGEERAKGNILERFSAQQFPDLHSELNLSSLELGDSALYFCASSPNRDLNQPQHFGDGTRLSIL.

This chain connects TRBV4-3 to TRBJ2-3, with TRBD2 matching 8 bases. This CDR3 spans 15 amino acids. From germline, CDR1 is LGHNA and CDR2 YSLEER. The V segment lost 2 bases and the J segment 6 bases; nucleotides outside the gene matches: 7. The CDR3 loop reads CASSQISGGPDTQYF. The CDR3 nucleotides are TGCGCCAGCAGCCAAATCAGCGGGGGTCCGGATACGCAGTATTTT.

The genes are TRBV2 and TRBJ1-5; no firm D call. There are 13 residues in the CDR3. Germline-derived CDR1 and CDR2 are SNHLY and FYNNEI. V was shortened by 7 bases and J by 3 bases, with 10 bases between the two germline ends. The CDR3 nucleotides are TGTGCCAGCATGCGCCAGCCCAATCAGCCCCAGCATTTT. It codes for CASMRQPNQPQHF.

The J gene is TRBJ1-6, the V gene TRBV12-3 or TRBV12-4, with D unresolved. Between the trimmed V and J ends, which lost 1 base and 8 bases, there was a span of 6 bases. The CDR3 has 13 residues. CDR3 DNA: TGTGCCAGCAGTTTAGACCCCCATTCACCCCTCCACTTT. Translation gives CASSLDPHSPLHF.

The chain's CDR3 is CASSLHLGYADTQYF. CDR3 in DNA: TGTGCCAGTAGTCTCCACTTGGGGTATGCAGATACGCAGTATTTT. J is TRBJ2-3 and V is TRBV19; D gene ambiguous. The CDR3 is made up of 15 amino acids. The V end lost 5 bases, the J end lost 4 bases, and 16 bases lay between the germline ends. Germline CDR1 is LNHDA and CDR2 is SQIVND (reference sequence).

V usage is TRBV5-8 and J usage is TRBJ2-3, with 8 bases that match TRBD1. CDR1 and CDR2 from the germline V gene are SGHTS and YDEGEE. The J segment lost 4 bases and the V segment lost 0 bases, leaving 4 bases of the junction unmatched. The CDR3 is 15 amino acids. CDR3 in amino acids: CASSLGQGWADTQYF. CDR3 DNA: TGTGCCAGCAGCTTGGGACAGGGGTGGGCAGATACGCAGTATTTT.

This clone was seen a single time. V is TRBV9 and J is TRBJ2-3; D is undetermined. From germline, CDR1 is SGDLS and CDR2 YYNGEE. The ends were cut back, 0 bases at V and 0 bases at J, with 11 bases in the middle. The CDR3 has 16 residues. CDR3 bases: TGTGCCAGCAGCGTAGGTGCCGGGCCTAGCACAGATACGCAGTATTTT. Its protein product is CASSVGAGPSTDTQYF.

The sample holds one count of this clone. The rearrangement links TRBV11-3 to TRBJ2-1; 11 positions agree with TRBD1. V was clipped by 5 bases and J by 8 bases; unmatched bases: 5. This CDR3 region has 14 residues. The V gene's germline CDR1 is SGHNT and CDR2 YENEEA. CDR3 DNA: TGTGCCAGCAGCCCCGGGACAGGGGGTCATGAGCAGTTCTTC. Its translation: CASSPGTGGHEQFF.

The V call is TRBV21-1, the J call TRBJ1-6. TRBV21-1 is assigned pseudogene status. CDR3 length: 16 amino acids. The DNA of the CDR3 is TGTGCCAGCAGCAAAGATGGAGGGGGATATAATTCACCCCTCCACTTT. It yields the protein CASSKDGGGYNSPLHF.

In nucleotides, the CDR3 is TGTGCCAGCAGCGCCAAAGACAGGGGGTTTGGGTCTGGGGCCAACGTCCTGACTTTC. This sequence encodes CASSAKDRGFGSGANVLTF. The chain links TRBV5-4 to TRBJ2-6; 9 bases fit TRBD1. Germline CDR1 SGHNT, CDR2 YYREEE (reference sequence). The CDR3 has 19 residues. V shed 4 bases and J 1 base; nucleotides not matched to a gene: 12.

This clone came up once. The J gene is TRBJ2-2, the V gene TRBV2, with 9 nucleotides matching TRBD2. Germline trimming cut 6 bases from V and 2 bases from J; bases unmatched to any gene: 7. Germline CDR1 and CDR2: SNHLY and FYNNEI. The CDR3 is 16 residues long. The CDR3 loop is CASSLGGRANTGELFF. CDR3 coding DNA: TGTGCCAGCAGCTTAGGCGGGAGGGCCAACACCGGGGAGCTGTTTTTT.